These 8 T cell receptor beta chains were all obtained from the same sample, sequenced in a study of blood T cell repertoires in COVID-19. Sequenced by immunoSEQ multiplex PCR; TCRdb stores in-frame clones only, minus some. The sample lists roughly 500,000 clones, approximately 88% seen once, with approximately 2% in the top ten. The material sequenced was PBMCs or T cells enriched from blood (not recorded which). The receptors shown here come from a woman aged 40 to 49 who had recovered from COVID-19.

This clone occurred once. CDR3 in DNA: TGTGCCAGCAGCCAAGATTCGTTGGATTCACCGGGTGGCTACACCTTC. It specifies CASSQDSLDSPGGYTF. The V and J genes are TRBV4-2 and TRBJ1-2; D gene unclear. This CDR3 comprises 16 residues. Germline CDR1 LGHNA, CDR2 YNFKEQ. V lost 0 bases and J lost 7, with 18 bases in between.

This clone was seen a handful of times. This chain joins TRBV6-5 and TRBJ1-2; 7 nucleotides match TRBD1. This CDR3 has 14 amino acids. V dropped 6 bases and J dropped 4; count of bases not matched to a gene: 8. Per the germline V gene, CDR1 is MNHEY and CDR2 is SVGAGI. The CDR3 coding sequence is TGTGCCAGCAGACAGACAGGGATTCTCTATGGCTACACCTTC. Translation: CASRQTGILYGYTF.

The chain is built from TRBV27 and TRBJ1-1; the match to TRBD1 covers 10 bases. After removal of 6 bases from V and 6 bases from J, the junction contained 7 bases not matched to a gene. Germline CDR1 and CDR2: MNHEY and SMNVEV (reference sequence). This CDR3 has 14 residues. Here the CDR3 DNA reads TGTGCCAGCAGCCCCGGGACAGGGGTCTCTGAAGCTTTCTTT. It translates to CASSPGTGVSEAFF.

For this clone: Different DNA sequences within this sample yield the same CDR3. This chain links TRBV6-2 or TRBV6-3 with TRBJ1-2, with D perhaps matching TRBD1 (6 bases). The V gene lost 2 bases and the J gene lost 2 bases, with 6 bases spanning the gap. CDR1 and CDR2 from the germline V gene are MNHEY and SVGEGT. This CDR3 is 13 amino acids long. CDR3 in DNA: TGTGCCAGCAGTTACGGGGGCAACTATGGCTACACCTTC. Residues: CASSYGGNYGYTF.

The chain is built from TRBV27 and TRBJ2-1; TRBD2 matches at 10 bases. The CDR3 loop spans 16 amino acids. CDR1 and CDR2 (germline): MNHEY, SMNVEV (reference sequence). The ends lost 3 bases at V and 12 bases at J; junction bases unmatched: 14. CDR3 in amino acids: CASSFGTSGRGLGQFF. Here the CDR3 DNA reads TGTGCCAGCAGTTTCGGGACCAGCGGGAGGGGGTTGGGGCAGTTCTTC.

The chain links TRBV7-9 to TRBJ2-6, with 7 bases aligning to TRBD1. The germline V gene encodes CDR1 SEHNR and CDR2 FQNEAQ (reference sequence). The CDR3 loop spans 17 amino acids. V was pared by 5 bases and J by 0 bases, with 7 bases of the junction left unmatched. The CDR3 DNA reads TGTGCCAGCAGCCCGGACAGGCCTAGCTCTGGGGCCAACGTCCTGACTTTC. Amino acid sequence: CASSPDRPSSGANVLTF.

This chain uses TRBV27 with TRBJ2-5; 9 nucleotides align to TRBD2. CDR3 length: 13 residues. Germline trimming cut 7 bases from V and 8 bases from J; bases unmatched to any gene: 8. The V gene's germline CDR1 is MNHEY and CDR2 SMNVEV (reference sequence). DNA for the CDR3: TGTGCCAGCAATAGGGCGGGAGGGGGTACCCAGTACTTC. Translation: CASNRAGGGTQYF.

This sequence joins TRBV11-1 and TRBJ1-2; D is possibly TRBD1 (6 bases). The V gene lost 1 base and the J gene lost 7 bases, with 10 bases spanning the gap. The CDR3 runs 13 residues. Germline CDR1 SGHAT, CDR2 FQDESV (reference sequence). The CDR3, as DNA: TGTGCCAGCAGCTTAGTTGGCAGGGGTGGCTACACCTTC. This sequence encodes CASSLVGRGGYTF.